This TCR beta chain was retrieved from a study of blood T cell repertoires in COVID-19. Original handling: The authors estimated nucleated cell counts from reference gene primer amplification. The assay was immunoSEQ multiplex PCR, and TCRdb's table has in-frame clones only and misses some. The V and J calls and clone size come from that table; D and trimming were worked out from the DNA. The repertoire holds 250,000 to 300,000 clones, with around four fifths as singletons. There are 14 residues in the CDR3. Germline V gene data show CDR1 as ENHRY and CDR2 as SYGVKD. The V end lost 5 bases, the J end lost 0 bases, and 9 bases lay between the germline ends.

This TCR was sampled from a man in his 60s with acute or convalescent COVID-19. The sequenced sample was peripheral blood. The rearrangement links TRBV10-3 to TRBJ2-3, with D tentatively TRBD2 (6 bases). The CDR3 spells CAISPSVSTDTQYF. CDR3 DNA sequence: TGTGCCATCAGTCCTAGCGTTAGCACAGATACGCAGTATTTT.